These 24 T cell receptor beta chains came from one sample sequenced in a study of beta chain features in type 1 diabetes. Overall study results and limits: In all four CD4+ subsets, TCRB CDR3 length was significantly, moderately reduced in type 1 diabetes.

No cognate antigen is known for these TCRs. Every isolated RNA sample was fully reverse transcribed, so sequencing captured expressed TCRB transcripts. Generated by immunoSEQ multiplex PCR, the TCRdb table keeps only in-frame clones and is missing some. Here the sample spans around 250,000 clones, roughly 21% being singletons. Sequencing input: naive CD4+ T cells from blood. The receptors come from a woman in her thirties or forties with type 1 diabetes.

There are a few counts of this clone. The chain recombines TRBV13 with TRBJ2-1; the match to TRBD1 covers 10 bases. The germline V gene has CDR1 PRHDT and CDR2 FYEKMQ (reference sequence). Trimming cost V 5 bases and J 7 bases; bases outside gene matches: 8. There are 15 residues in the CDR3. The CDR3 DNA sequence: TGTGCCAGCAGCGCCCGACAGGGGGCTAAGAATGAGCAGTTCTTC. Protein: CASSARQGAKNEQFF. Full variable domain (remainder filled in from reference TRBV13 and TRBJ2-1): AAGVIQSPRHLIKEKRETATLKCYPIPRHDTVYWYQQGPGQDPQFLISFYEKMQSDKGSIPDRFSAQQFSDYHSELNMSSLELGDSALYFCASSARQGAKNEQFFGPGTRLTVL.

This clone was recorded a few times. The J gene is TRBJ2-1, the V gene TRBV9; TRBD2 might be the D (5 bases). The CDR3 runs to 15 residues. Germline values: CDR1 SGDLS, CDR2 YYNGEE. Trimming stripped 4 bases from V and 3 bases from J, with 14 bases between. CDR3 loop: CASSLVGVNYNEQFF. Written as DNA, the CDR3 is TGTGCCAGCAGCCTGGTGGGAGTTAACTACAATGAGCAGTTCTTC.

J is TRBJ1-1 and V is TRBV7-9, with D unresolved. The V end lost 8 bases, the J end lost 0 bases, and 10 bases lay between the germline ends. There are 13 residues in the CDR3. Germline V gene data show CDR1 as SEHNR and CDR2 as FQNEAQ (reference sequence). CDR3 residues: CASLDTLNTEAFF. CDR3 sequence (DNA): TGTGCCAGCCTCGACACCTTGAACACTGAAGCTTTCTTT.

The chain combines TRBV4-1 with TRBJ1-4, with TRBD1 matching over 7 bases. The CDR3 is 15 residues long. Germline lookup yields CDR1 MGHRA and CDR2 YSYEKL. Trimming at V came to 3 bases and at J to 4 bases, leaving 5 bases not matched to a gene. In DNA, the CDR3 is TGCGCCAGCAGCCAGGGGGGACAGTTTAATGAAAAACTGTTTTTT. Amino acids: CASSQGGQFNEKLFF.

This clone was counted a few times. The rearrangement links TRBV7-3 to TRBJ2-1, with D possibly TRBD2 on 5 matching bases. The CDR3 has 14 amino acids. The V gene lost 5 bases and the J gene lost 8 bases, with 16 bases spanning the gap. Per the germline V gene, CDR1 is SGHTA and CDR2 is FQGTGA. CDR3 in amino acids: CASSLTSISDEQFF. The CDR3 DNA is TGTGCCAGCAGCCTCACTAGTATCTCCGATGAGCAGTTCTTC. The whole variable domain, filled in from reference TRBV7-3 and TRBJ2-1, reads GAGVSQTPSNKVTEKGKYVELRCDPISGHTALYWYRQSLGQGPEFLIYFQGTGAADDSGLPNDRFFAVRPEGSVSTLKIQRTERGDSAVYLCASSLTSISDEQFFGPGTRLTVL.

This clone was detected a few times. V usage is TRBV5-1 and J usage is TRBJ2-1, with 10 bases matching TRBD2. Germline trimming cut 0 bases from V and 2 bases from J; bases unmatched to any gene: 5. CDR1 SGHRS and CDR2 YFSETQ come from the germline V gene. This CDR3 comprises 17 residues. The CDR3 DNA reads as TGCGCCAGCAGCTTGGGTAGCGGGAGGTTTACCTACAATGAGCAGTTCTTC. Protein sequence: CASSLGSGRFTYNEQFF.

CDR3 sequence reads: CASSVATLGGDTQYF. The DNA of the CDR3 is TGTGCCAGCAGCGTAGCTACCCTGGGAGGGGATACGCAGTATTTT. The V gene is TRBV9, the J gene TRBJ2-3, with 7 bases matching TRBD2. V trimming: 0 bases; J trimming: 6 bases; junction bases outside the gene matches: 7. Germline CDR1 reads SGDLS; CDR2 reads YYNGEE. CDR3 length equals 15 residues.

In its sample, this clone was seen a few times. The chain recombines TRBV7-2 with TRBJ1-1; 8 bases fit TRBD1. The CDR3 consists of 13 residues. Germline CDR1 reads SGHTA; CDR2 reads FQGNSA. Germline trimming cut 6 bases from V and 8 bases from J; bases unmatched to any gene: 8. DNA of the CDR3: TGTGCCAGCAGATTTACAGGGGGACCCGAAGCTTTCTTT. As protein: CASRFTGGPEAFF.

The V and J genes are TRBV28 and TRBJ1-5; maybe TRBD1 (6 bases). The CDR3 runs 12 residues. Germline-derived CDR1 and CDR2 are MDHEN and SYDVKM. The V and J ends lost 8 bases and 5 bases respectively, with 10 bases between them. CDR3 sequence reads: CASAGVDQPQHF. CDR3 nucleotide sequence: TGTGCCAGCGCAGGGGTGGATCAGCCCCAGCATTTT.

This clone was counted a few times. The chain is built from TRBV4-2 and TRBJ2-2; 7 bases align to TRBD1. This CDR3 contains 18 residues. The germline V gene has CDR1 LGHNA and CDR2 YNFKEQ. The J segment lost 0 bases and the V segment lost 0 bases, leaving 7 bases of the junction unmatched. The CDR3 here is CASSQEPGTAANTGELFF. As DNA, the CDR3 is TGTGCCAGCAGCCAAGAACCTGGGACAGCAGCGAACACCGGGGAGCTGTTTTTT.

This clone was picked up a small number of times. V gene TRBV5-1 combines with J gene TRBJ1-2; TRBD1 might be the D (5 bases). V was trimmed by 4 bases and J by 8 bases, leaving 15 bases between them. Germline lookup yields CDR1 SGHRS and CDR2 YFSETQ. This CDR3 is built from 13 residues. The CDR3 bases are TGCGCCAGCAGCGGGGCCTCAGGGCTGGGCTACACCTTC. Protein: CASSGASGLGYTF.

The chain is built from TRBV28 and TRBJ2-5, with TRBD1 as a possible D gene (5 bases). The CDR3 covers 16 residues. V shed 7 bases and J shed 4 bases, with 22 bases lying between them. The germline CDR1 and CDR2 sequences are MDHEN and SYDVKM. The CDR3 coding sequence is TGTGCCAGCACCCCACCTGGATCCAGGGTACCAGAGACCCAGTACTTC. Encoded protein: CASTPPGSRVPETQYF. Full variable domain (rest looked up from reference TRBV28 and TRBJ2-5): DVKVTQSSRYLVKRTGEKVFLECVQDMDHENMFWYRQDPGLGLRLIYFSYDVKMKEKGDIPEGYSVSREKKERFSLILESASTNQTSMYLCASTPPGSRVPETQYFGPGTRLLVL.

There are a few counts of this clone. The rearrangement links TRBV29-1 to TRBJ1-1, with no clear D. V was shortened by 7 bases and J by 4 bases, with 13 bases between the two germline ends. In germline, CDR1 is SQVTM, CDR2 ANQGSEA. The CDR3 covers 12 residues. The CDR3 sequence is CSAVSSGTEAFF. CDR3 nucleotides: TGCAGCGCTGTGAGCAGCGGCACTGAAGCTTTCTTT.

This chain links TRBV29-1 with TRBJ2-6, with D tentatively TRBD2 (5 bases). Trimming removed 3 bases from V and 4 bases from J, with 7 bases in between. This CDR3 region has 13 residues. CDR1 is SQVTM, CDR2 ANQGSEA, per germline. CDR3: CSVEGGGANVLTF. In DNA, the CDR3 is TGCAGCGTTGAGGGCGGGGGGGCCAACGTCCTGACTTTC. Together with reference TRBV29-1 and TRBJ2-6, the CDR3 gives the full variable domain: SAVISQKPSRDICQRGTSLTIQCQVDSQVTMMFWYRQQPGQSLTLIATANQGSEATYESGFVIDKFPISRPNLTFSTLTVSNMSPEDSSIYLCSVEGGGANVLTFGAGSRLTVL.

The J gene is TRBJ2-5, the V gene TRBV29-1, with 8 bases matching TRBD1. This CDR3 has 13 amino acids. V was clipped by 0 bases and J by 11 bases; unmatched bases: 8. The V gene's germline CDR1 is SQVTM and CDR2 ANQGSEA. CDR3 in DNA: TGCAGCGTTGAAGATCGGACAGGGATAGGGCAGTACTTC. This codes for CSVEDRTGIGQYF.

V is TRBV28 and J is TRBJ1-2; D is perhaps TRBD1 (6 bases). The CDR3 spans 14 residues. CDR1 and CDR2 (germline): MDHEN, SYDVKM. Trimming stripped 6 bases from V and 2 bases from J, with 13 bases between. In DNA, the CDR3 is TGTGCCAGCAGGGCCGGGGGGCGGAACTATGGCTACACCTTC. This gives the protein CASRAGGRNYGYTF.

This rearrangement joins TRBV7-2 to TRBJ2-7, with TRBD2 identical over 15 bases. Germline values: CDR1 SGHTA, CDR2 FQGNSA. The junction had 5 bases not matched to a gene; V was cut back by 5 bases and J by 3 bases. The CDR3 is 16 amino acids. CDR3 coding DNA: TGTGCCAGCAGCAAGATGGGACTAGCGGGAGGCTACGAGCAGTACTTC. Translated, it gives CASSKMGLAGGYEQYF. The entire variable domain, with the rest obtained from reference TRBV7-2 and TRBJ2-7, is as follows: GAGVSQSPSNKVTEKGKDVELRCDPISGHTALYWYRQSLGQGLEFLIYFQGNSAPDKSGLPSDRFSAERTGGSVSTLTIQRTQQEDSAVYLCASSKMGLAGGYEQYFGPGTRLTVT.

The chain links TRBV10-3 to TRBJ1-5; 7 bases map to TRBD1. Trimming took 6 bases from V and 5 from J; bases not matched to a gene: 4. This CDR3 has 13 amino acids. Looked up from germline, CDR1 is ENHRY and CDR2 is SYGVKD. The CDR3 protein is CAIRDREDQPQHF. The CDR3 region has the DNA TGTGCCATCAGAGACAGGGAGGATCAGCCCCAGCATTTT.

The chain has TRBV27 and TRBJ1-1; maybe TRBD1 (5 bases). This CDR3 is 13 amino acids long. V lost 3 bases and J 4 bases, leaving 9 bases between the germline ends. CDR1 MNHEY and CDR2 SMNVEV come from the germline V gene (reference sequence). For the CDR3, the DNA is TGTGCCAGCAGTTTCGGGGGACTCACTGAAGCTTTCTTT. The encoded protein is CASSFGGLTEAFF.

This clone showed up just a few times. The rearrangement joins TRBV20-1 to TRBJ2-7; D is ambiguous. Germline lookup yields CDR1 DFQATT and CDR2 SNEGSKA (reference sequence). V lost 1 base and J lost 9, with 10 bases in between. The CDR3 contains 11 residues. The CDR3 spells CSARGTSAQYF. For the CDR3, the DNA is TGCAGTGCTAGAGGCACCAGCGCGCAGTACTTC.

V is TRBV30 and J is TRBJ2-3; D might be TRBD1 (6 bases). Germline V gives CDR1 GTSNPN, CDR2 SVGIG (reference sequence). The V end was cut by 4 bases, the J end by 7 bases, with 15 bases between. The CDR3 is 13 residues long. The DNA of the CDR3 is TGTGCCTGGACCACAGGACAGCTTAATACGCAGTATTTT. It encodes CAWTTGQLNTQYF.

The chain employs TRBV7-2 and TRBJ2-7; D gene unclear. Germline-derived CDR1 and CDR2 are SGHTA and FQGNSA. This CDR3 is built from 14 residues. V shed 1 base and J shed 5 bases, with 12 bases lying between them. The CDR3 nucleotides read TGTGCCAGCAGCTTAGGTATCCGGTCCAACGAGCAGTACTTC. Its protein product is CASSLGIRSNEQYF.

The rearrangement joins TRBV10-3 to TRBJ2-7, with TRBD1 identical over 7 bases. The V segment lost 3 bases and the J segment 3 bases; nucleotides outside the gene matches: 2. CDR1 and CDR2 (germline): ENHRY, SYGVKD. The CDR3 length is 13 residues. CDR3 sequence: CAISEQGRYEQYF. CDR3 nucleotides: TGTGCCATCAGTGAACAGGGGCGCTACGAGCAGTACTTC.

In this sample, this clone turned up a few times. This chain uses TRBV30 with TRBJ1-2; D is unresolved. The V gene's germline CDR1 is GTSNPN and CDR2 SVGIG (reference sequence). CDR3 length: 12 residues. V was clipped by 2 bases and J by 5 bases, with 9 bases between them. Here the CDR3 reads CAWSPGRYGYTF. The CDR3 DNA is TGTGCCTGGAGTCCAGGCCGTTATGGCTACACCTTC.